The 25 T cell receptor beta chains below come from one sample, sequenced in a study of response to subunit inactivated influenza vaccine. TCRdb fed the RT-PCR reads into MiXCR, producing one record per CDR3 protein. Of a few hundred thousand distinct CDR3 sequences listed, more than 9% are singletons. The sequences come from non-naive T cells sorted from PBMCs, collected 14 days before vaccination. The receptors stem from a man aged 45-60 years who received an inactivated influenza vaccine.

This clonotype was found a few times. J is TRBJ2-7 and V is TRBV5-6; 11 bases are shared with TRBD2. There are 14 residues in the CDR3. Unmatched junction bases numbered 2, after V lost 0 bases and J lost 6 bases. Germline CDR1 and CDR2: SGHDT and YYEEEE. DNA for the CDR3: TGTGCCAGCAGCTTGGGACTAGCGGGAAGCGAGCAGTACTTC. Translated, it gives CASSLGLAGSEQYF.

This clonotype came up a few times. The rearrangement joins TRBV30 to TRBJ2-7; the D gene could be TRBD1 or TRBD2 (6 bases each). Trimming cost V 8 bases and J 4 bases, with 15 bases left between them. This CDR3 is built from 12 residues. Looked up from germline, CDR1 is GTSNPN and CDR2 is SVGIG (reference sequence). Here the CDR3 reads CARRGTSYEQYF. The CDR3 region has the DNA TGTGCCCGCCGCGGGACAAGTTACGAGCAGTACTTC.

The genes are TRBV27 and TRBJ2-1; D gene uncertain. V was shortened by 4 bases and J by 2 bases, with 12 bases between the two germline ends. Germline V gives CDR1 MNHEY, CDR2 SMNVEV (reference sequence). This CDR3 has 15 residues. The CDR3 DNA reads as TGTGCCAGCAGTTCCCGTACTTCCACCTACAATGAGCAGTTCTTC. This gives the protein CASSSRTSTYNEQFF.

The CDR3 sequence: CASSWGTGGTGELFF. Here the CDR3 DNA reads TGCGCCAGCAGCTGGGGGACAGGGGGGACCGGGGAGCTGTTTTTT. The rearrangement uses TRBV5-1 and TRBJ2-2; 11 bases match TRBD1. The germline V gene encodes CDR1 SGHRS and CDR2 YFSETQ. The CDR3 has 15 amino acids. V shed 3 bases and J 5 bases; nucleotides not matched to a gene: 3.

This clonotype has a handful of counts. The genes are TRBV5-6 and TRBJ2-7; a possible D gene is TRBD1 (5 bases). The CDR3 contains 14 residues. Trimming removed 2 bases at V and 1 base at J, with 10 bases between. Germline V gives CDR1 SGHDT, CDR2 YYEEEE. The CDR3 reads CASSFIDSSYEQYF. CDR3 bases: TGTGCCAGCAGCTTTATCGACAGTTCCTACGAGCAGTACTTC. Filled out from reference TRBV5-6 and TRBJ2-7, the complete variable domain reads DAGVTQSPTHLIKTRGQQVTLRCSPKSGHDTVSWYQQALGQGPQFIFQYYEEEERQRGNFPDRFSGHQFPNYSSELNVNALLLGDSALYLCASSFIDSSYEQYFGPGTRLTVT.

This clonotype was recorded a few times. The chain combines TRBV5-1 with TRBJ1-6, with no clear D. V lost 4 bases to trimming and J lost 8 bases, with 10 bases between them. The germline CDR1 and CDR2 sequences are SGHRS and YFSETQ. The CDR3 loop spans 13 amino acids. The chain's CDR3 is CASSPESYSPLHF. The CDR3 DNA reads as TGCGCCAGCAGCCCCGAATCCTATTCACCCCTCCACTTT.

This clonotype was counted many times. The V and J genes are TRBV4-3 and TRBJ2-5; the match to TRBD2 covers 13 bases. The CDR3 is made up of 17 amino acids. V was clipped by 4 bases and J by 2 bases; unmatched bases: 7. Germline V gene data show CDR1 as LGHNA and CDR2 as YSLEER. Here the CDR3 DNA reads TGCGCCAGCAGCCCCCGACTAGCGGGAGGTACACAAGAGACCCAGTACTTC. Translating it yields CASSPRLAGGTQETQYF.

With regard to this clonotype: A much larger clone lies a single base off, so this may be a read error. The CDR3 coding sequence is TGTGCCAGCAGTTATGGGGAAGGTTTCTCCTACGAGCAGTACTTC. Its protein product is CASSYGEGFSYEQYF. The chain links TRBV6-5 to TRBJ2-7, with D hard to call. The V end lost 3 bases, the J end lost 0 bases, and 12 bases lay between the germline ends. Germline CDR1 reads MNHEY; CDR2 reads SVGAGI. The CDR3 runs to 15 residues.

A few counts support this clonotype. This chain joins TRBV29-1 and TRBJ2-1; TRBD2 aligns across 14 bases. The CDR3 totals 17 residues. CDR1 is SQVTM, CDR2 ANQGSEA, per germline. Trimming cost V 6 bases and J 0 bases; bases outside gene matches: 7. The DNA for the CDR3 is TGCAGCGTCTTATTGACTAGCGGGGGGGCCTCCTACAATGAGCAGTTCTTC. It yields the protein CSVLLTSGGASYNEQFF.

The J gene is TRBJ2-7, the V gene TRBV12-5, with D uncertain. Germline-derived CDR1 and CDR2 are LGHNT and FRNRAP. CDR3 length: 10 amino acids. Trimming stripped 2 bases from V and 6 bases from J, with 2 bases between. The chain's CDR3 is CASGLFEQYF. As DNA, the CDR3 is TGTGCTAGTGGTTTGTTCGAGCAGTACTTC.

This clonotype has only a few counts. The gene calls are TRBV5-1 and TRBJ2-1; unclear D gene. The CDR3 runs 16 residues. Germline assignment: CDR1 SGHRS and CDR2 YFSETQ. Trimming cost V 4 bases and J 0 bases, with 14 bases left between them. The CDR3 DNA follows: TGCGCCAGCAGCCTAGAAACCCGAAGCTCCTACAATGAGCAGTTCTTC. Amino acids: CASSLETRSSYNEQFF.

The sample holds many counts of this clonotype. The CDR3, as DNA: TGCGCCAGCAGCTTTGGCGGGGCCTCCTACAATGAGCAGTTCTTC. As protein: CASSFGGASYNEQFF. The chain joins TRBV5-1 to TRBJ2-1; possibly TRBD2 for D (6 bases). The CDR3 contains 15 residues. Germline V lookup: CDR1 SGHRS, CDR2 YFSETQ. The V end was cut by 2 bases, the J end by 0 bases, with 9 bases between.

Only one count was recorded for this clonotype. A much larger clone differs by one base, so this may be a read error. The genes are TRBV24-1 and TRBJ2-5; D is unresolved. V lost 3 bases to trimming and J lost 3 bases, with 10 bases between them. Germline CDR1 reads KGHDR; CDR2 reads SFDVKD. The CDR3 loop spans 14 amino acids. CDR3 nucleotide sequence: TGTGCCACCAGTGATGTTTCAGGCGAAGAGACCCAGTACTTC. Its translation is CATSDVSGEETQYF.

This clonotype was observed many times. The chain recombines TRBV7-2 with TRBJ2-7; weak D call: TRBD1 (5 bases). The CDR3 consists of 14 residues. The germline V gene has CDR1 SGHTA and CDR2 FQGNSA. Trimming took 2 bases from V and 2 from J, leaving 10 bases between them. The CDR3 reads CASSLSGITYEQYF. For the CDR3, the DNA is TGTGCCAGCAGCTTATCAGGGATAACCTACGAGCAGTACTTC.

This clonotype was counted only a few times. The chain links TRBV29-1 to TRBJ1-4; D is uncertain. CDR1 SQVTM and CDR2 ANQGSEA come from the germline V gene. Deletions cut 7 bases from V and 0 bases from J, with 9 bases between. CDR3 size: 13 residues. The CDR3 reads CSGRRTTNEKLFF. CDR3 DNA: TGCAGCGGAAGACGGACAACTAATGAAAAACTGTTTTTT.

This clonotype was recorded a few times. This sequence joins TRBV10-3 and TRBJ2-7, with 9 bases matching TRBD1. CDR3 length: 20 residues. Germline trimming cut 5 bases from V and 2 bases from J; bases unmatched to any gene: 22. Germline lookup yields CDR1 ENHRY and CDR2 SYGVKD. Written as DNA, the CDR3 is TGTGCCATCAGTTCTGGGACAGGGAAAATCTCCACCCGGGCTCCCTACGAGCAGTACTTC. It codes for CAISSGTGKISTRAPYEQYF.

The chain is built from TRBV29-1 and TRBJ2-1; D possibly corresponds to TRBD1 (5 bases). The CDR3 is 16 amino acids. Germline CDR1 reads SQVTM; CDR2 reads ANQGSEA. The V gene lost 2 bases and the J gene lost 4 bases, with 18 bases spanning the gap. The CDR3 DNA sequence: TGCAGCGTTGAAAATATGGGGCCCTTTCAGTACAATGAGCAGTTCTTC. Protein: CSVENMGPFQYNEQFF.

V gene TRBV4-3 combines with J gene TRBJ2-2; no clear D. The CDR3 totals 13 residues. The germline V gene has CDR1 LGHNA and CDR2 YSLEER. V dropped 1 base and J dropped 6 bases, with 6 bases sitting between them. Written as DNA, the CDR3 is TGCGCCAGCAGCCAAGGGTGGGCCGGGGAGCTGTTTTTT. Protein sequence: CASSQGWAGELFF.

V usage is TRBV6-2 or TRBV6-3 and J usage is TRBJ2-5, with D maybe TRBD1 (6 bases). V lost 10 bases and J 1 base, leaving 13 bases between the germline ends. The CDR3 totals 13 residues. Per the germline V gene, CDR1 is MNHEY and CDR2 is SVGEGT. This CDR3 is CATQRGGQETQYF. In DNA form, the CDR3 reads TGTGCCACCCAAAGAGGGGGCCAAGAGACCCAGTACTTC.

This chain joins TRBV20-1 and TRBJ2-1, with 10 bases lining up with TRBD2. This CDR3 spans 15 amino acids. The germline gives CDR1 DFQATT, CDR2 SNEGSKA (reference sequence). V was clipped by 0 bases and J by 8 bases; unmatched bases: 7. This chain's CDR3 is CSARDLAGVGDEQFF. In DNA form, the CDR3 reads TGCAGTGCTAGAGATCTAGCGGGGGTGGGCGATGAGCAGTTCTTC.

V gene TRBV5-6 combines with J gene TRBJ2-3, with 10 bases matching TRBD2. The CDR3 spans 18 residues. Germline V gene data show CDR1 as SGHDT and CDR2 as YYEEEE. Unmatched junction bases numbered 7, after V lost 0 bases and J lost 0 bases. The CDR3 spells CASSLERGGLTSTDTQYF. In DNA, the CDR3 is TGTGCCAGCAGCTTGGAGCGGGGGGGATTGACTAGCACAGATACGCAGTATTTT.

The sample holds many counts of this clonotype. The chain links TRBV7-2 to TRBJ2-1; the match to TRBD2 covers 7 bases. The CDR3 runs 13 residues. Germline V CDR1 and CDR2: SGHTA, FQGNSA. Trimming at V came to 7 bases and at J to 8 bases, leaving 8 bases not matched to a gene. CDR3 sequence: CASTAGEWDEQFF. The CDR3 nucleotides read TGTGCCAGCACGGCGGGAGAATGGGATGAGCAGTTCTTC. The variable domain in full, with the rest retrieved from reference TRBV7-2 and TRBJ2-1, is GAGVSQSPSNKVTEKGKDVELRCDPISGHTALYWYRQSLGQGLEFLIYFQGNSAPDKSGLPSDRFSAERTGGSVSTLTIQRTQQEDSAVYLCASTAGEWDEQFFGPGTRLTVL.

In the case of this clonotype: The junction departs from the called germline gene at one end, perhaps through a read error. The chain couples TRBV28 to TRBJ2-7; 9 bases agree with TRBD1. CDR3 size: 13 residues. Germline V gene data show CDR1 as MDHEN and CDR2 as SYDVKM. The CDR3 spells CASTGPGTGRGDF. DNA for the CDR3: TGTGCCAGCACCGGTCCCGGGACAGGGCGCGGGGACTTC.

This clonotype was seen many times. The rearrangement links TRBV5-1 to TRBJ2-7; maybe TRBD2 (6 bases). This CDR3 has 14 amino acids. CDR1 is SGHRS and CDR2 is YFSETQ in the germline V gene. V was shortened by 2 bases and J by 3 bases, with 12 bases between the two germline ends. The CDR3: CASSFGGSGYEQYF. As DNA, the CDR3 is TGCGCCAGCAGCTTTGGAGGGAGTGGCTACGAGCAGTACTTC.

The chain has TRBV7-8 and TRBJ2-1; TRBD1 aligns across 7 bases. Per the germline V gene, CDR1 is SGHVS and CDR2 is FQNEAQ. The CDR3 extends over 15 amino acids. V lost 4 bases to trimming and J lost 8 bases; unmatched junction nucleotides: 11. The CDR3 is CASSSRDRSLDEQFF. The CDR3 nucleotides are TGTGCCAGCAGCTCCCGGGACAGATCTTTGGATGAGCAGTTCTTC.